This entry describes one TCR beta chain. This entry belongs to a study of PD-1 blockade in classical Hodgkin lymphoma. Method: immunoSEQ multiplex PCR; TCRdb's copy keeps in-frame clones and lacks some. The sample carries around 100,000 clones, approximately 90% recorded once. Each patient relapsed following autologous stem cell transplantation, and prior brentuximab vedotin exposure differed. The clonotype originates from a human donor with classical Hodgkin lymphoma. The sequencing here drew on peripheral blood mononuclear cells (PBMCs), taken before the second cycle of nivolumab.

The CDR3, as DNA: TGTGCCAGCAGAACAGGGGGCCAAGGAGGATCCTACGAGCAGTACTTC. This codes for CASRTGGQGGSYEQYF. J is TRBJ2-7 and V is TRBV27, with 9 bases lining up with TRBD1. The CDR3 is 16 residues long. CDR1 is MNHEY, CDR2 SMNVEV, per germline (reference sequence). J was trimmed by 1 base and V by 6 bases; bases with no gene match: 10.